Listed below are T cell receptor beta chains from one sample, sequenced in a study of cytomegalovirus exposure and HLA in healthy donors. This table comes from immunoSEQ multiplex PCR, and its TCRdb copy is limited to in-frame clones, with some not included. The sample records about 160,000 clones, around four fifths being singletons. Material: PBMCs. The receptors were gathered from a girl aged 2 to 9 in good health and CMV-seropositive. Both conserved end residues are part of each CDR3. Clone size is given for some rows only: seen once, a few or many times, or a class if the clone is expanded.

TRBJ2-1	.	TRBV14	CASSQASGGNNEQFF
TRBJ2-7	.	TRBV28	CASSPRQGLGEQYF
TRBJ2-7	.	TRBV30	CAWSDPAGYIYEQYF
TRBJ2-7	.	TRBV9	CASSLREAFTGEQYF
TRBJ2-5	.	TRBV20-1	CSAEAQETQYF
TRBJ2-2	once	TRBV2	CAGQGGNTGELFF
TRBJ1-1	.	TRBV28	CASSLPTDPNTEAFF
TRBJ2-4	.	TRBV30	CAWNTPGLAGRGIQYF
TRBJ2-1	.	TRBV30	CAWSTRTSGPYNEQFF
TRBJ2-2	.	TRBV7-9	CASSLLADPTGELFF
TRBJ2-7	.	TRBV10-3	CAISELAGGYEQYF
TRBJ1-1	.	TRBV4-1	CASSLIDSATEAFF
TRBJ2-5	few	TRBV18	CASSPPGGETQYF
TRBJ1-2	once	TRBV9	CASSVTRQHGYTF
TRBJ1-1	.	TRBV10-3	CAIRGGGDTEAFF
TRBJ1-5	.	TRBV30	CAWSAQQGVGNQPQHF
TRBJ2-2	once	TRBV9	CASSAASGRVGRELFF
TRBJ2-1	.	TRBV18	CASSPGMNEQFF
TRBJ2-5	.	TRBV6-1	CASSEGIAGGFQETQYF
TRBJ2-7	.	TRBV25-1	CASSELGAGGPSEQYF
TRBJ2-5	.	TRBV7-9	CASKGTSPNLTQYF
TRBJ2-2	.	TRBV5-4	CASSFGLAARVGTGELFF
TRBJ2-1	.	TRBV5-1	CASSLARNEQFF
TRBJ2-7	.	TRBV27	CASSPYRELSYEQYF
TRBJ1-5	once	TRBV28	CASKKDSYNQPQHF
TRBJ2-7	.	TRBV9	CASSASGIGEQYF
TRBJ2-6	.	TRBV9	CASTEDWRYSGANVLTF
TRBJ1-3	few	TRBV27	CASSLSQGNTIYF